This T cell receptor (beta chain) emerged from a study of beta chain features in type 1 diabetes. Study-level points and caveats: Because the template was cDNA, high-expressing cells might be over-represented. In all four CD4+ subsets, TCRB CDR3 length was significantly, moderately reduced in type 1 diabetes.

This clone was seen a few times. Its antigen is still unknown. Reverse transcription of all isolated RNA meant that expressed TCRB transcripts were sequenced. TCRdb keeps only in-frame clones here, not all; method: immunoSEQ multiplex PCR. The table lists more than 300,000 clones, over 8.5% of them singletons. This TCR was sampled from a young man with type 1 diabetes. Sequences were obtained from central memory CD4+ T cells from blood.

The CDR3 sequence is CASSLGQGYQPQHF. The CDR3 DNA reads TGCGCCAGCAGCTTGGGACAGGGTTATCAGCCCCAGCATTTT. This sequence joins TRBV5-1 and TRBJ1-5; TRBD1 aligns across 7 bases. V lost 0 bases and J lost 5; bases outside the gene matches: 2. This CDR3 has 14 amino acids. From germline, CDR1 is SGHRS and CDR2 YFSETQ.